The 27 T cell receptor beta chains in this list originate from one sample, sequenced in a study of CD4 T cells in relation to SARS-CoV-2 and coronaviruses. TCRdb's table, derived via immunoSEQ multiplex PCR, lists solely in-frame clones and lacks some. Of roughly 14,000 clones in the sample, roughly 71% are singletons; the top ten hold about a quarter. CD4+ T cells from unexposed donors were obtained before the COVID-19 pandemic (2011-2018). After about 10 days of culture, CD4+ T cells were isolated. These TCRs are of unknown antigen specificity. Sequencing was performed on CD4+ T cells from PBMCs, cultured in vitro. These receptors all come from a human donor in good health.

V gene TRBV15 combines with J gene TRBJ2-5; D is unclear. The CDR3 extends over 14 amino acids. Looked up from germline, CDR1 is LNHNV and CDR2 is YYDKDF (reference sequence). V lost 0 bases to trimming and J lost 2 bases, with 7 bases between them. Here the CDR3 reads CATSRDRPQETQYF. The CDR3 DNA follows: TGTGCCACCAGCAGAGATCGACCTCAAGAGACCCAGTACTTC.

The chain carries TRBV11-3 and TRBJ2-3; D is perhaps TRBD2 (5 bases). The CDR3 is made up of 16 amino acids. CDR1 is SGHNT, CDR2 YENEEA, per germline. Trimming removed 5 bases from V and 4 bases from J, with 19 bases in between. The CDR3 reads CASSPNWASSPDTQYF. For the CDR3, the DNA is TGTGCCAGCAGCCCAAATTGGGCTAGCAGCCCAGATACGCAGTATTTT.

The chain combines TRBV11-2 with TRBJ1-2; D is unresolved. V shed 5 bases and J shed 4 bases, with 14 bases lying between them. CDR3 length: 14 amino acids. In germline, CDR1 is SGHAT, CDR2 FQNNGV. In nucleotides, the CDR3 is TGTGCCAGCAGCCCCATAGCGGTTCCCTATGGCTACACCTTC. Translation: CASSPIAVPYGYTF.

The V call is TRBV5-1, the J call TRBJ2-1; 8 bases map to TRBD2. CDR3 length: 14 amino acids. The V and J ends lost 4 bases and 4 bases, in that order; junction bases with no gene match: 4. The V gene's germline CDR1 is SGHRS and CDR2 YFSETQ. The CDR3 bases are TGCGCCAGCAGCAACGGACTAGCTTACAATGAGCAGTTCTTC. Protein: CASSNGLAYNEQFF.

The chain is built from TRBV3-1 (or the pseudogene TRBV3-2) and TRBJ2-6; D is undetermined. The V end was cut by 8 bases, the J end by 0 bases, with 14 bases between. The CDR3 length is 16 residues. The germline V gene has CDR1 LGHDT and CDR2 YNNKEL (reference sequence). The CDR3 region is CASDSTKDSGANVLTF. In DNA form, the CDR3 reads TGTGCCAGCGACTCTACCAAAGACTCTGGGGCCAACGTCCTGACTTTC.

The rearrangement joins TRBV28 to TRBJ2-6; D unclear. CDR1 is MDHEN, CDR2 SYDVKM, per germline. CDR3 length: 12 amino acids. V lost 5 bases and J lost 15, with 14 bases in between. In DNA, the CDR3 is TGTGCCAGCAGTCCCGGGTTAGCAGGCCTGACTTTC. Translated: CASSPGLAGLTF.

The genes are TRBV7-2 and TRBJ2-3; 7 bases match TRBD2. The CDR3 length is 18 residues. The germline V gene has CDR1 SGHTA and CDR2 FQGNSA. Unmatched junction bases numbered 10, after V lost 1 base and J lost 0 bases. Here the CDR3 DNA reads TGTGCCAGCAGCTTAGATCCTGTTGGTAGCGGGAGCACAGATACGCAGTATTTT. Translating gives CASSLDPVGSGSTDTQYF. The full variable domain, in which reference TRBV7-2 and TRBJ2-3 provide the parts outside the CDR3, is GAGVSQSPSNKVTEKGKDVELRCDPISGHTALYWYRQSLGQGLEFLIYFQGNSAPDKSGLPSDRFSAERTGGSVSTLTIQRTQQEDSAVYLCASSLDPVGSGSTDTQYFGPGTRLTVL.

The chain is built from TRBV7-2 and TRBJ2-7; 8 bases fit TRBD2. J gave up 8 bases and V 5 bases, and 11 bases lay outside the gene matches. The CDR3 runs to 14 residues. Germline V CDR1 and CDR2: SGHTA, FQGNSA. The CDR3 loop is CASSPGTSIVKQYF. CDR3 DNA sequence: TGTGCCAGCAGCCCCGGGACTAGTATCGTCAAGCAGTACTTC.

This chain uses TRBV5-1 with TRBJ2-3, with D possibly matching TRBD2 (6 bases). The V end lost 1 base, the J end lost 4 bases, and 13 bases lay between the germline ends. CDR1 is SGHRS and CDR2 is YFSETQ in the germline V gene. The CDR3 is 15 residues long. The CDR3 coding sequence is TGCGCCAGCAGCTTGCCCCGGGAGCGTTCAGATACGCAGTATTTT. Residues: CASSLPRERSDTQYF.

This clone was seen only a few times. The chain links TRBV19 to TRBJ1-4; 7 nucleotides agree with TRBD1. This CDR3 is built from 19 residues. V was clipped by 5 bases and J by 0 bases; unmatched bases: 15. Germline CDR1 reads LNHDA; CDR2 reads SQIVND (reference sequence). The CDR3 DNA sequence: TGTGCCAGTAGTGTCGTTGCGTCAAACAGGGGTCCAACTAATGAAAAACTGTTTTTT. Translated, it gives CASSVVASNRGPTNEKLFF.

This chain links TRBV5-1 with TRBJ2-1; 8 bases map to TRBD1. With 3 bases clipped from V and 4 bases from J, the junction kept 6 bases outside the gene matches. The germline gives CDR1 SGHRS, CDR2 YFSETQ. The CDR3 contains 15 residues. The CDR3 nucleotides read TGCGCCAGCAGCTCGACAGGGGAGCAATACAATGAGCAGTTCTTC. Protein sequence: CASSSTGEQYNEQFF.

The gene calls are TRBV27 and TRBJ1-2; TRBD1 matches at 10 bases. CDR1 and CDR2 (germline): MNHEY, SMNVEV (reference sequence). V trimming: 5 bases; J trimming: 8 bases; junction bases outside the gene matches: 8. The CDR3 extends over 14 amino acids. The CDR3 loop is CASSARQGAYGYTF. The CDR3 DNA is TGTGCCAGCAGTGCGCGACAGGGGGCCTACGGCTACACCTTC.

The chain links TRBV10-3 to TRBJ2-3; no reliable D call. Trimming removed 0 bases at V and 3 bases at J, with 7 bases between. CDR1 and CDR2 from the germline V gene are ENHRY and SYGVKD. This CDR3 has 14 amino acids. In nucleotides, the CDR3 is TGTGCCATCAGTGAGTCAGCAGTGACAGATACGCAGTATTTT. Translating it yields CAISESAVTDTQYF.

This clone showed up just a few times. This rearrangement joins TRBV12-5 to TRBJ1-5; perhaps TRBD1 as D (5 bases). Germline loops: CDR1 LGHNT, CDR2 FRNRAP. The CDR3 consists of 14 residues. The V and J ends lost 2 bases and 3 bases respectively, with 8 bases between them. In DNA form, the CDR3 reads TGTGCTAGTGGTTTGTCAGGGTTCAATCAGCCCCAGCATTTT. It encodes CASGLSGFNQPQHF.

The chain is built from TRBV4-1 and TRBJ1-4; TRBD1 matches 10 bases. In germline, CDR1 is MGHRA, CDR2 YSYEKL. This CDR3 has 17 amino acids. V dropped 1 base and J dropped 11; count of bases not matched to a gene: 13. The CDR3 reads CASSQVSGQGYELKLFF. The CDR3 DNA is TGCGCCAGCAGCCAAGTTTCGGGACAGGGGTACGAGTTGAAACTGTTTTTT.

The genes are TRBV6-1 and TRBJ1-5, with D hard to call. In germline, CDR1 is MNHNS, CDR2 SASEGT. This CDR3 comprises 17 residues. V dropped 2 bases and J dropped 0 bases, with 14 bases sitting between them. CDR3 region: CASSEKTFLISNQPQHF. CDR3 bases: TGTGCCAGCAGTGAAAAGACGTTCTTGATTAGCAATCAGCCCCAGCATTTT.

The CDR3 coding sequence is TGTGCCAGCAGCAGAGTGACCCCTAACACCGGGGAGCTGTTTTTT. Protein sequence: CASSRVTPNTGELFF. The rearrangement joins TRBV7-8 to TRBJ2-2; D ambiguous. The CDR3 runs to 15 residues. Germline V gene data show CDR1 as SGHVS and CDR2 as FQNEAQ. V dropped 5 bases and J dropped 2 bases, with 12 bases sitting between them.

The gene calls are TRBV4-1 and TRBJ1-1; D is undetermined. The V gene's germline CDR1 is MGHRA and CDR2 YSYEKL. V was clipped by 1 base and J by 4 bases, with 7 bases between them. The CDR3 loop spans 13 amino acids. CDR3 nucleotides: TGCGCCAGCAGCCAAGTTCGGAGCACTGAAGCTTTCTTT. It encodes CASSQVRSTEAFF.

The chain uses TRBV3-1 (or the pseudogene TRBV3-2) and TRBJ2-2, with D uncertain. CDR1 and CDR2 (germline): LGHDT, YNNKEL (reference sequence). Trimming took off 1 base at V and 1 base at J, with 10 bases between the two ends. The length of the CDR3 is 16 residues. CDR3 protein: CASSQGSVGNTGELFF. CDR3 in DNA: TGTGCCAGCAGCCAAGGTTCTGTGGGGAACACCGGGGAGCTGTTTTTT.

The chain combines TRBV24-1 with TRBJ2-2, with 7 bases lining up with TRBD1. Unmatched junction bases numbered 2, after V lost 10 bases and J lost 1 base. The CDR3 has 13 residues. The V gene's germline CDR1 is KGHDR and CDR2 SFDVKD. The DNA for the CDR3 is TGTGCCACTCGACAGGGGAACACCGGGGAGCTGTTTTTT. Translation gives CATRQGNTGELFF.

V usage is TRBV24-1 and J usage is TRBJ2-2; D uncertain. This CDR3 spans 16 amino acids. CDR1 KGHDR and CDR2 SFDVKD come from the germline V gene. Trimming took 3 bases from V and 4 from J, leaving 14 bases between them. The CDR3 reads CATSDMTPRITGELFF. The CDR3 DNA reads as TGTGCCACCAGTGATATGACGCCAAGAATCACCGGGGAGCTGTTTTTT.

This chain joins TRBV3-1 (or the pseudogene TRBV3-2) and TRBJ1-3; 7 bases are shared with TRBD1. V gave up 4 bases and J gave up 0 bases; unmatched junction bases: 6. CDR3 size: 16 residues. Germline V lookup: CDR1 LGHDT, CDR2 YNNKEL (reference sequence). CDR3 sequence: CASSRGQRFSGNTIYF. DNA of the CDR3: TGTGCCAGCAGCCGGGGACAGCGGTTCTCTGGAAACACCATATATTTT.

The V gene is TRBV6-1, the J gene TRBJ1-2; a possible D gene is TRBD1 (6 bases). V shed 3 bases and J shed 6 bases, with 14 bases lying between them. CDR3 size: 14 residues. Per the germline V gene, CDR1 is MNHNS and CDR2 is SASEGT. The CDR3 DNA follows: TGTGCCAGCAGTGATTGGTACAGGGAGAATGGCTACACCTTC. Its protein product is CASSDWYRENGYTF.

This rearrangement joins TRBV6-5 to TRBJ2-5, with TRBD2 identical over 7 bases. With 7 bases clipped from V and 2 bases from J, the junction kept 7 bases outside the gene matches. The CDR3 is 14 amino acids. Germline V gene lookup returns CDR1 MNHEY and CDR2 SVGAGI. The CDR3 region is CASTSGVRQETQYF. The CDR3, as DNA: TGTGCCAGCACTAGCGGAGTGAGGCAAGAGACCCAGTACTTC.

The chain joins TRBV7-9 to TRBJ2-7, with 8 bases fitting TRBD2. The V segment lost 1 base and the J segment 7 bases; nucleotides outside the gene matches: 12. CDR1 and CDR2 from the germline V gene are SEHNR and FQNEAQ (reference sequence). The CDR3 has 16 residues. For the CDR3, the DNA is TGTGCCAGCAGCTTAGGGTTGGGCGGGAGGCTGAAAGAGCAGTACTTC. Amino acids: CASSLGLGGRLKEQYF.

V is TRBV18 and J is TRBJ1-1, with 8 bases lining up with TRBD1. The CDR3 has 15 amino acids. Trimming took 4 bases from V and 0 from J; bases not matched to a gene: 4. Germline CDR1 is KGHSH and CDR2 is LQKENI. The CDR3 DNA is TGTGCCAGCTCACAGAGGACAGGGATGAACACTGAAGCTTTCTTT. This translates into CASSQRTGMNTEAFF.

The chain couples TRBV30 to TRBJ2-7; D gene ambiguous. Germline V gene lookup returns CDR1 GTSNPN and CDR2 SVGIG (reference sequence). Trimming cost V 2 bases and J 0 bases, with 5 bases left between them. The CDR3 has 12 residues. In DNA, the CDR3 is TGTGCCTGGAGTACAAGCTCCTACGAGCAGTACTTC. It encodes CAWSTSSYEQYF. The variable domain in full, completed from reference TRBV30 and TRBJ2-7, reads SQTIHQWPATLVQPVGSPLSLECTVEGTSNPNLYWYRQAAGRGLQLLFYSVGIGQISSEVPQNLSASRPQDRQFILSSKKLLLSDSGFYLCAWSTSSYEQYFGPGTRLTVT.